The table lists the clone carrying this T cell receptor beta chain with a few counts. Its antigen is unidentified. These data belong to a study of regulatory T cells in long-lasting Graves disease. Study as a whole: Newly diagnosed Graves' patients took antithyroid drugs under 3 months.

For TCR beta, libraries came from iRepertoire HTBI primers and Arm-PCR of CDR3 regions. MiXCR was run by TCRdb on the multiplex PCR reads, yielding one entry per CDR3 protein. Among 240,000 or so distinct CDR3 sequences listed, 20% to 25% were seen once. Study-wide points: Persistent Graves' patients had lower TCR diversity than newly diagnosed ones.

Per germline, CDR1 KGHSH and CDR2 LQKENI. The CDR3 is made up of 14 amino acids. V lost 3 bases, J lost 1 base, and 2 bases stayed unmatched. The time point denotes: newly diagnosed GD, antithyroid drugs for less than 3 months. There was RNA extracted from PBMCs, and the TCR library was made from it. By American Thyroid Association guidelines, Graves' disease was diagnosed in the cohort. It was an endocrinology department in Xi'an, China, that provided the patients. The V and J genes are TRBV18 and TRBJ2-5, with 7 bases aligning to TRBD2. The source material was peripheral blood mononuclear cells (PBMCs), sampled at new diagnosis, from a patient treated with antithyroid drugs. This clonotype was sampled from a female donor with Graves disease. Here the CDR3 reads CASSPPSGQETQYF. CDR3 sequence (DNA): TGTGCCAGCTCACCCCCTAGCGGCCAAGAGACCCAGTACTTC.